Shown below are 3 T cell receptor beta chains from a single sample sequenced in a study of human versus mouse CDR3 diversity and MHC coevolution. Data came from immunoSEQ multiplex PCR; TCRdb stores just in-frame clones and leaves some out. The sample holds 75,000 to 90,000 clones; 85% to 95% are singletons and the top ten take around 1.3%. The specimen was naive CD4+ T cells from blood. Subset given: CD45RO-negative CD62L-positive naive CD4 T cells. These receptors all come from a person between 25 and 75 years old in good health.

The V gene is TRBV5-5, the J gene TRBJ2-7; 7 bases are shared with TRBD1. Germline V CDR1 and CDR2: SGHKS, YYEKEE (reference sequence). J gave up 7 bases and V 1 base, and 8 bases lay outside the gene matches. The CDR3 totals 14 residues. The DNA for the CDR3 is TGTGCCAGCAGCTTGCAGGGACAGTTTATGGAGCAGTACTTC. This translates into CASSLQGQFMEQYF. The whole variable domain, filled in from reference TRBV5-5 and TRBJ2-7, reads DAGVTQSPTHLIKTRGQQVTLRCSPISGHKSVSWYQQVLGQGPQFIFQYYEKEERGRGNFPDRFSARQFPNYSSELNVNALLLGDSALYLCASSLQGQFMEQYFGPGTRLTVT.

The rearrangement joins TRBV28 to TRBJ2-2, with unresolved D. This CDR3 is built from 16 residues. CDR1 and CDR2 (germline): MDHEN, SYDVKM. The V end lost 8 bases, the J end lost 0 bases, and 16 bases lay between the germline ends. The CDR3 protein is CASATRTAANTGELFF. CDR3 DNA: TGTGCCAGCGCAACCCGTACAGCTGCGAACACCGGGGAGCTGTTTTTT. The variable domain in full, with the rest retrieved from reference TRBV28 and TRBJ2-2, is DVKVTQSSRYLVKRTGEKVFLECVQDMDHENMFWYRQDPGLGLRLIYFSYDVKMKEKGDIPEGYSVSREKKERFSLILESASTNQTSMYLCASATRTAANTGELFFGEGSRLTVL.

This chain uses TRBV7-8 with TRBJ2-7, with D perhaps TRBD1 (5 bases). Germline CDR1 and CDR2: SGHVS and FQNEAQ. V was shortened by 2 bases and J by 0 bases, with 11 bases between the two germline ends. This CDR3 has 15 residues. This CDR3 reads CASSLRIDSSYEQYF. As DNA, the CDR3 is TGTGCCAGCAGCTTACGCATCGACAGCTCCTACGAGCAGTACTTC.